The 21 T cell receptor beta chains in this list originate from one sample, sequenced in a study of cytomegalovirus exposure and HLA in healthy donors. PCR primers comprised 60 Vbeta and 13 Jbeta primers. TCRdb's copy holds only in-frame clones and misses some; the assay was immunoSEQ multiplex PCR. This table has over 75,000 clones, 60% to 85% appearing once. Sequencing was done on a sample of PBMCs. Receptor source: a man between 60 and 70 years old in good health and CMV-seropositive.

This chain links TRBV6-5 with TRBJ2-7, with a possible D match to TRBD1 (5 bases). Trimming stripped 0 bases from V and 3 bases from J, with 9 bases between. The length of the CDR3 is 14 residues. Germline CDR1 and CDR2: MNHEY and SVGAGI. The CDR3: CASSYSSQGYEQYF. The CDR3 nucleotides read TGTGCCAGCAGTTACTCGAGCCAGGGCTACGAGCAGTACTTC.

J is TRBJ2-2 and V is TRBV10-3; D gene unclear. The V gene lost 8 bases and the J gene lost 0 bases, with 7 bases spanning the gap. CDR3 length equals 13 residues. Germline V gene sequence: CDR1 ENHRY, CDR2 SYGVKD. The CDR3 region is CAIHGTNTGELFF. For the CDR3, the DNA is TGTGCCATCCACGGTACGAACACCGGGGAGCTGTTTTTT.

This clone was observed once. The chain employs TRBV5-6 and TRBJ2-7; TRBD1 matches 7 bases. This CDR3 is 16 amino acids long. V lost 0 bases, J lost 1 base, and 7 bases stayed unmatched. In germline, CDR1 is SGHDT, CDR2 YYEEEE. CDR3 nucleotide sequence: TGTGCCAGCAGCTTGGGGGGACAGCACCCTTCCTACGAGCAGTACTTC. Residues: CASSLGGQHPSYEQYF.

V usage is TRBV9 and J usage is TRBJ1-2; 10 positions agree with TRBD1. The CDR3 sequence is 17 residues long. The germline V gene has CDR1 SGDLS and CDR2 YYNGEE. Unmatched junction bases numbered 8, after V lost 2 bases and J lost 1 base. The DNA of the CDR3 is TGTGCCAGCAGCGTCTCCCGGGACAGGGGAATTAACTATGGCTACACCTTC. Its protein is CASSVSRDRGINYGYTF.

V usage is TRBV5-6 and J usage is TRBJ2-6, with TRBD2 identical over 8 bases. With V trimmed by 0 bases and J by 1 base, 6 bases remained unmatched. The length of the CDR3 is 18 residues. Germline V gene data show CDR1 as SGHDT and CDR2 as YYEEEE. CDR3 sequence (DNA): TGTGCCAGCAGCTTGGTTGGACGGGGGGGGTCTGGGGCCAACGTCCTGACTTTC. Protein: CASSLVGRGGSGANVLTF.

The chain carries TRBV5-1 and TRBJ2-5, with D perhaps matching TRBD1 (5 bases). The CDR3 consists of 14 residues. The V end was cut by 0 bases, the J end by 3 bases, with 9 bases between. The germline V gene has CDR1 SGHRS and CDR2 YFSETQ. CDR3 amino acids: CASSLGPTEETQYF. In nucleotides, the CDR3 is TGCGCCAGCAGCTTGGGTCCGACAGAAGAGACCCAGTACTTC.

The chain recombines TRBV9 with TRBJ2-5; D may be TRBD2 (7 bases). Germline V gene lookup returns CDR1 SGDLS and CDR2 YYNGEE. The CDR3 runs to 15 residues. The V and J ends lost 0 bases and 3 bases respectively, with 12 bases between them. The CDR3 DNA reads as TGTGCCAGCAGCGTAGTCGGGGAGGGGGAAGAGACCCAGTACTTC. It specifies CASSVVGEGEETQYF.

The CDR3 coding sequence is TGTGCCAGCTCACCATCGAGGGAAATTCGGACTGAAGCTTTCTTT. It is translated as CASSPSREIRTEAFF. The V call is TRBV18, the J call TRBJ1-1; D uncertain. V shed 2 bases and J shed 5 bases, with 15 bases lying between them. CDR1 and CDR2 (germline): KGHSH, LQKENI. The CDR3 is 15 amino acids.

The CDR3 spells CASSLDRNEQFF. In DNA, the CDR3 is TGTGCCAGCAGCCTGGACAGAAATGAGCAGTTCTTC. The J gene is TRBJ2-1, the V gene TRBV27; weak D call: TRBD1 (6 bases). Trimming pared 6 bases from V and 7 bases from J, leaving 10 bases between. Germline V gives CDR1 MNHEY, CDR2 SMNVEV (reference sequence). The CDR3 runs to 12 residues.

The chain combines TRBV19 with TRBJ2-6; 7 positions agree with TRBD1. The CDR3 sequence is 15 residues long. Losses at the gene ends were 6 bases for V and 4 bases for J; bases not matched to a gene: 6. The germline CDR1 and CDR2 sequences are LNHDA and SQIVND (reference sequence). The CDR3 is CASRRQGSGANVLTF. The CDR3 region has the DNA TGTGCCAGTAGAAGACAGGGATCCGGGGCCAACGTCCTGACTTTC. Based on the CDR3 plus reference TRBV19 and TRBJ2-6, the full variable domain is DGGITQSPKYLFRKEGQNVTLSCEQNLNHDAMYWYRQDPGQGLRLIYYSQIVNDFQKGDIAEGYSVSREKKESFPLTVTSAQKNPTAFYLCASRRQGSGANVLTFGAGSRLTVL.

The chain has TRBV5-4 and TRBJ2-1; D possibly corresponds to TRBD1 (5 bases). V lost 0 bases and J 9 bases, leaving 10 bases between the germline ends. The CDR3 sequence is 13 residues long. Germline loops: CDR1 SGHNT, CDR2 YYREEE (reference sequence). This CDR3 reads CASSLGGRAEQFF. The CDR3 DNA follows: TGTGCCAGCAGCTTGGGGGGCAGGGCTGAGCAGTTCTTC. The variable domain in full, completed from reference TRBV5-4 and TRBJ2-1, reads ETGVTQSPTHLIKTRGQQVTLRCSSQSGHNTVSWYQQALGQGPQFIFQYYREEENGRGNFPPRFSGLQFPNYSSELNVNALELDDSALYLCASSLGGRAEQFFGPGTRLTVL.

The chain carries TRBV19 and TRBJ1-5; maybe TRBD1 (5 bases). The CDR3 spans 14 residues. Germline CDR1 is LNHDA and CDR2 is SQIVND (reference sequence). Trimming stripped 5 bases from V and 1 base from J, with 9 bases between. CDR3 sequence (DNA): TGTGCCAGTAGTCCCGGGGGGAGCAATCAGCCCCAGCATTTT. It codes for CASSPGGSNQPQHF.

This clone was observed a handful of times. At one boundary the junction diverges from the germline segment, which might be a read error. V is TRBV7-7 and J is TRBJ2-2, with D unclear. This CDR3 region has 14 residues. Germline-derived CDR1 and CDR2 are SSHAT and FNYEAQ (reference sequence). CDR3 in DNA: TGTGCTAGCAGCTTAATCTCGAACACCGGGGAGCTGTTTTTT. It is translated as CASSLISNTGELFF.

J is TRBJ1-2 and V is TRBV19; the match to TRBD1 covers 9 bases. Germline CDR1 is LNHDA and CDR2 is SQIVND (reference sequence). The ends lost 5 bases at V and 8 bases at J; junction bases unmatched: 12. CDR3 length: 15 residues. The CDR3 spells CASSLRAGTGKGYTF. DNA of the CDR3: TGTGCCAGTAGTTTACGCGCCGGGACAGGGAAGGGCTACACCTTC.

The chain carries TRBV18 and TRBJ2-6; possible D gene TRBD1, 6 bases. The CDR3 is 18 residues long. The V gene's germline CDR1 is KGHSH and CDR2 LQKENI. V was clipped by 2 bases and J by 0 bases, with 14 bases between them. This chain's CDR3 is CASSPSGQKSSGANVLTF. CDR3 DNA: TGTGCCAGCTCACCATCTGGACAGAAGAGCTCTGGGGCCAACGTCCTGACTTTC.

This chain uses TRBV9 with TRBJ1-6; no definite D call. Germline V gene sequence: CDR1 SGDLS, CDR2 YYNGEE. With 0 bases removed from V and 3 bases from J, the gap between germline ends came to 7 bases. This CDR3 region has 15 residues. In DNA, the CDR3 is TGTGCCAGCAGCGTAGGTTCCCACTATAATTCACCCCTCCACTTT. Its translation: CASSVGSHYNSPLHF.

This chain uses TRBV7-9 with TRBJ2-1; 7 bases line up with TRBD1. This CDR3 has 18 amino acids. V lost 2 bases, J lost 8 bases, and 18 bases stayed unmatched. Germline V CDR1 and CDR2: SEHNR, FQNEAQ (reference sequence). The CDR3 DNA is TGTGCCAGCAGCTTACGGCCTTCCCCGGGCAGGGGGATCCATGAGCAGTTCTTC. Its protein product is CASSLRPSPGRGIHEQFF. Complete variable domain (other parts from reference TRBV7-9 and TRBJ2-1): DTGVSQNPRHKITKRGQNVTFRCDPISEHNRLYWYRQTLGQGPEFLTYFQNEAQLEKSRLLSDRFSAERPKGSFSTLEIQRTEQGDSAMYLCASSLRPSPGRGIHEQFFGPGTRLTVL.

The J gene is TRBJ2-1, the V gene TRBV10-3; 9 nucleotides agree with TRBD1. V gave up 6 bases and J gave up 6 bases; unmatched junction bases: 9. The CDR3 length is 15 residues. CDR1 and CDR2 (germline): ENHRY, SYGVKD. The CDR3: CAIRPGQGLVNEQFF. The CDR3 region has the DNA TGTGCCATCAGGCCGGGACAGGGCCTAGTCAATGAGCAGTTCTTC.

The chain joins TRBV5-3 to TRBJ1-2; D not resolved. TRBV5-3 is sorted into the ORF group, with uncertain function. V shed 4 bases and J shed 2 bases, with 9 bases lying between them. There are 13 residues in the CDR3. For the CDR3, the DNA is TGTGCCAGAAGCCCGATTCAGAACTATGGCTACACCTTC. It yields the protein CARSPIQNYGYTF.

This chain connects TRBV6-1 to TRBJ1-2; TRBD1 matches at 8 bases. CDR1 and CDR2 from the germline V gene are MNHNS and SASEGT. V lost 3 bases, J lost 3 bases, and 9 bases stayed unmatched. This CDR3 is built from 16 residues. The chain's CDR3 is CASSEFPTGVDYGYTF. The CDR3 DNA is TGTGCCAGCAGTGAGTTTCCGACAGGGGTGGACTATGGCTACACCTTC.

This chain links TRBV19 with TRBJ1-2, with TRBD1 matching 7 bases. With 6 bases clipped from V and 5 bases from J, the junction kept 9 bases outside the gene matches. This CDR3 has 14 amino acids. The germline CDR1 and CDR2 sequences are LNHDA and SQIVND (reference sequence). The CDR3 nucleotides read TGTGCCAGTAGGAGCCCCGGGACAGTATATGGCTACACCTTC. Translated: CASRSPGTVYGYTF.